What follows are 21 T cell receptor beta chains derived from one specimen sequenced in a study of blood T cell repertoires in COVID-19. Profiling relied on immunoSEQ multiplex PCR, and the TCRdb table lists in-frame clones only, not all of them. The table shows approximately 170,000 clones, with roughly 85% occurring only once. The sample taken for sequencing was PBMCs or T cells enriched from blood (not recorded which). All receptors derive from a woman aged 70-85 years in a cohort exposed to, infected with or recovered from COVID-19 (not recorded which).

The gene calls are TRBV7-9 and TRBJ2-3; 7 nucleotides match TRBD2. The germline V gene encodes CDR1 SEHNR and CDR2 FQNEAQ (reference sequence). The trim removed 4 bases at V and 2 bases at J, leaving 3 bases unmatched. The CDR3 sequence is 14 residues long. The CDR3 DNA reads TGTGCCAGCAGCTCGACTAGCCCCACAGATACGCAGTATTTT. Amino acids: CASSSTSPTDTQYF.

The genes are TRBV6-5 and TRBJ2-7; no definite D call. Trimming shortened V by 3 bases and J by 5 bases, and 11 bases separated the two germline ends. CDR1 MNHEY and CDR2 SVGAGI come from the germline V gene. This CDR3 contains 13 residues. The CDR3 DNA reads TGTGCCAGCAGTTATAATAGTCTGGACGAGCAGTACTTC. Its protein is CASSYNSLDEQYF.

The CDR3, as DNA: TGTGCCACCGGCCACCACGGACAGACGGGGAATGAGCAGTTCTTC. It codes for CATGHHGQTGNEQFF. The V gene is TRBV10-3, the J gene TRBJ2-1, with a weak D call TRBD1 (6 bases). CDR3 length equals 15 residues. Germline CDR1 and CDR2: ENHRY and SYGVKD. Trimming took off 10 bases at V and 7 bases at J, with 23 bases between the two ends.

This clone was seen only once. The gene calls are TRBV5-1 and TRBJ2-5; 7 bases are a match to TRBD1. This CDR3 comprises 15 residues. Germline V lookup: CDR1 SGHRS, CDR2 YFSETQ. V lost 7 bases, J lost 3 bases, and 12 bases stayed unmatched. The CDR3 region has the DNA TGCGCCAGCTCCTATCCTGCCGGGACAGAAGAGACCCAGTACTTC. It yields the protein CASSYPAGTEETQYF.

The chain has TRBV5-4 and TRBJ1-1; D might be TRBD1 (6 bases). The CDR3 has 14 residues. With 1 base removed from V and 4 bases from J, the gap between germline ends came to 11 bases. The germline CDR1 and CDR2 sequences are SGHNT and YYREEE (reference sequence). The CDR3 loop reads CASSLIGGGTEAFF. DNA for the CDR3: TGTGCCAGCAGCTTGATAGGGGGTGGCACTGAAGCTTTCTTT.

The chain links TRBV19 to TRBJ2-1; 8 nucleotides line up with TRBD1. This CDR3 comprises 19 residues. V gave up 5 bases and J gave up 2 bases; unmatched junction bases: 17. The germline V gene has CDR1 LNHDA and CDR2 SQIVND (reference sequence). CDR3 sequence (DNA): TGTGCCAGTAGTCTGTCCGGTACAGGGGGTGTTGGGGCCTACAATGAGCAGTTCTTC. Translating it yields CASSLSGTGGVGAYNEQFF.

This clone was seen only a few times. This chain links TRBV12-3 or TRBV12-4 with TRBJ2-7, with D perhaps matching TRBD1 (5 bases). This CDR3 comprises 11 residues. Trimming removed 2 bases at V and 6 bases at J, with 5 bases between. The CDR3, as DNA: TGTGCCAGCAGTTTAAGGGGCGAGCAGTACTTC. Amino acid sequence: CASSLRGEQYF.

The rearrangement links TRBV19 to TRBJ2-7, with 10 nucleotides matching TRBD1. V shed 5 bases and J 2 bases; nucleotides not matched to a gene: 6. This CDR3 region has 15 residues. The germline CDR1 and CDR2 sequences are LNHDA and SQIVND (reference sequence). In DNA, the CDR3 is TGTGCCAGTAGTGTGTCCGGGACAGGGGCCTACGAGCAGTACTTC. Translation: CASSVSGTGAYEQYF.

The V gene is TRBV6-5, the J gene TRBJ2-5; 8 bases fit TRBD2. V lost 6 bases to trimming and J lost 1 base; unmatched junction nucleotides: 7. The CDR3 covers 15 residues. Looked up from germline, CDR1 is MNHEY and CDR2 is SVGAGI. CDR3 amino acids: CASSTSGLIQETQYF. The CDR3 DNA reads TGTGCCAGCAGCACTAGCGGCCTAATCCAAGAGACCCAGTACTTC.

The chain uses TRBV11-3 and TRBJ2-7, with TRBD1 matching 8 bases. Germline-derived CDR1 and CDR2 are SGHNT and YENEEA. Trimming removed 3 bases from V and 7 bases from J; junction bases left unmatched: 5. The CDR3 sequence is 13 residues long. The CDR3 DNA sequence: TGTGCCAGCAGCTTGCTGGACAGGGCGGAGCAGTACTTC. Translating gives CASSLLDRAEQYF.

The rearrangement joins TRBV19 to TRBJ1-4, with a possible D match to TRBD1 (5 bases). Germline CDR1 LNHDA, CDR2 SQIVND (reference sequence). This CDR3 has 16 residues. Trimming pared 3 bases from V and 4 bases from J, leaving 15 bases between. The DNA of the CDR3 is TGTGCCAGTAGTATCGGGCCGACAGCCCATAATGAAAAACTGTTTTTT. This gives the protein CASSIGPTAHNEKLFF.

The chain combines TRBV10-3 with TRBJ2-5; a possible D gene is TRBD1 (8 bases). CDR3 length: 16 residues. Germline loops: CDR1 ENHRY, CDR2 SYGVKD. V lost 4 bases and J 5 bases, leaving 20 bases between the germline ends. The CDR3 bases are TGTGCCATCAGTGGGCAAGACAGGGGAGGGTTGGAGACCCAGTACTTC. Amino acids: CAISGQDRGGLETQYF.

This sequence joins TRBV28 and TRBJ1-5; TRBD1 might be the D (5 bases). V was pared by 8 bases and J by 2 bases, with 10 bases between. The CDR3 loop spans 13 amino acids. CDR1 is MDHEN and CDR2 is SYDVKM in the germline V gene. The CDR3 protein is CASCTTGNQPQHF. The CDR3 DNA reads TGTGCCAGCTGTACGACAGGCAATCAGCCCCAGCATTTT.

The rearrangement uses TRBV15 and TRBJ2-5; 10 positions agree with TRBD1. The CDR3 has 14 residues. Trimming took 5 bases from V and 5 from J; bases not matched to a gene: 5. CDR1 and CDR2 from the germline V gene are LNHNV and YYDKDF (reference sequence). The chain's CDR3 is CATSPTGGWETQYF. The CDR3 DNA sequence: TGTGCCACCAGCCCGACAGGGGGCTGGGAGACCCAGTACTTC.

This clone was detected only a few times. The rearrangement links TRBV4-1 to TRBJ1-4, with D possibly being TRBD1 (6 bases). Trimming removed 5 bases at V and 3 bases at J, with 13 bases between. Germline CDR1 and CDR2: MGHRA and YSYEKL. There are 15 residues in the CDR3. The CDR3 protein is CASSFRGASNEKLFF. In DNA, the CDR3 is TGCGCCAGCAGCTTCCGGGGGGCCTCTAATGAAAAACTGTTTTTT.

The chain is built from TRBV28 and TRBJ1-4, with a possible D match to TRBD1 (5 bases). The CDR3 has 16 residues. Germline-derived CDR1 and CDR2 are MDHEN and SYDVKM. V was shortened by 5 bases and J by 0 bases, with 13 bases between the two germline ends. The CDR3 is CASSHRTLATNEKLFF. CDR3 nucleotides: TGTGCCAGCAGTCACAGGACCCTTGCAACTAATGAAAAACTGTTTTTT.

This chain connects TRBV11-3 to TRBJ1-6, with 8 bases that match TRBD1. J was trimmed by 10 bases and V by 2 bases; bases with no gene match: 19. The CDR3 extends over 19 amino acids. Germline values: CDR1 SGHNT, CDR2 YENEEA. The CDR3 loop reads CASSLSRWGSDRDSSPLHF. As DNA, the CDR3 is TGTGCCAGCAGCTTATCACGGTGGGGGTCGGACAGGGACTCCTCACCCCTCCACTTT. The variable domain in full, completed from reference TRBV11-3 and TRBJ1-6, reads EAGVVQSPRYKIIEKKQPVAFWCNPISGHNTLYWYLQNLGQGPELLIRYENEEAVDDSQLPKDRFSAERLKGVDSTLKIQPAELGDSAVYLCASSLSRWGSDRDSSPLHFGNGTRLTVT.

The chain joins TRBV7-3 to TRBJ2-2; D gene unclear. Germline V lookup: CDR1 SGHTA, CDR2 FQGTGA. There are 16 residues in the CDR3. Trimming shortened V by 0 bases and J by 6 bases, and 14 bases separated the two germline ends. The CDR3 DNA reads TGTGCCAGCAGCTTAACCGCCACCCCTGAGGCCGGGGAGCTGTTTTTT. Protein: CASSLTATPEAGELFF. Supplemented by reference TRBV7-3 and TRBJ2-2, the full variable domain reads GAGVSQTPSNKVTEKGKYVELRCDPISGHTALYWYRQSLGQGPEFLIYFQGTGAADDSGLPNDRFFAVRPEGSVSTLKIQRTERGDSAVYLCASSLTATPEAGELFFGEGSRLTVL.

The chain carries TRBV7-2 and TRBJ2-1, with TRBD2 as a possible D gene (5 bases). This CDR3 comprises 13 residues. The V gene lost 5 bases and the J gene lost 6 bases, with 11 bases spanning the gap. Germline lookup yields CDR1 SGHTA and CDR2 FQGNSA. The CDR3: CASSLGLGNEQFF. As DNA, the CDR3 is TGTGCCAGCAGCCTCGGACTGGGCAATGAGCAGTTCTTC.

This rearrangement joins TRBV4-3 to TRBJ2-7; weak D call: TRBD2 (6 bases). Germline assignment: CDR1 LGHNA and CDR2 YSLEER. The CDR3 contains 13 residues. Trimming pared 1 base from V and 4 bases from J, leaving 8 bases between. In nucleotides, the CDR3 is TGCGCCAGCAGCCAAGGGACTAAATACGAGCAGTACTTC. Amino acid sequence: CASSQGTKYEQYF.

The gene calls are TRBV6-5 and TRBJ2-3; 10 nucleotides line up with TRBD1. The CDR3 is 15 amino acids. Germline V gene lookup returns CDR1 MNHEY and CDR2 SVGAGI. Losses at the gene ends were 6 bases for V and 4 bases for J; bases not matched to a gene: 7. CDR3 loop: CASSSRDRGPDTQYF. The DNA of the CDR3 is TGTGCCAGCAGCTCCCGGGACAGGGGTCCAGATACGCAGTATTTT.